The 20 T cell receptor beta chains presented below share a single source sample, sequenced in a study of T cells in Graves' hyperthyroidism and ophthalmopathy. Amplification targeted TCR beta CDR3 regions from RNA transcripts. First-round RT-PCR targeting the TCR CDR3 was performed with the HTBI primer set. Via MiXCR, TCRdb re-called the multiplex PCR reads, giving one row per CDR3 protein. Here the sample spans a few hundred thousand distinct CDR3 sequences, around 20% being singletons. The specimen sequenced was blood. The receptors were gathered from a man aged 18 to 29 with Graves' hyperthyroidism.

This clonotype was found many times. J is TRBJ1-5 and V is TRBV11-2; D gene uncertain. This CDR3 contains 10 residues. Trimming left V 8 bases short and J 9 bases short, with 8 bases between. In germline, CDR1 is SGHAT, CDR2 FQNNGV. CDR3 sequence: CASSFGPQHF. The DNA for the CDR3 is TGTGCCAGCTCCTTTGGGCCCCAGCATTTT.

The chain joins TRBV6-1 to TRBJ2-5, with D hard to call. The CDR3 length is 16 residues. Per the germline V gene, CDR1 is MNHNS and CDR2 is SASEGT. V gave up 5 bases and J gave up 4 bases, with 20 bases separating them. In DNA, the CDR3 is TGTGCCAGCAGTCTCGGGCTTGGCAGAGGTGCAGAGACCCAGTACTTC. Translating gives CASSLGLGRGAETQYF.

This clonotype was found many times. This chain joins TRBV25-1 and TRBJ1-2; D is possibly TRBD1 (6 bases). CDR3 length: 13 residues. CDR1 is MGHDK, CDR2 SYGVNS, per germline. Trimming removed 6 bases from V and 2 bases from J, with 10 bases in between. CDR3: CASRGTGNYGYTF. CDR3 nucleotides: TGTGCCAGCAGGGGTACAGGGAACTATGGCTACACCTTC.

The chain employs TRBV19 and TRBJ2-7; a weak D match, TRBD2 (6 bases). V was cut by 2 bases and J by 4 bases, with 21 bases left in between. This CDR3 region has 17 residues. CDR1 is LNHDA, CDR2 SQIVND, per germline (reference sequence). CDR3 region: CASSISPPPTGGYEQYF. The CDR3 DNA follows: TGTGCCAGTAGTATATCTCCCCCCCCGACCGGAGGGTACGAGCAGTACTTC.

The V gene is TRBV6-5, the J gene TRBJ1-1; no clear D. The germline V gene encodes CDR1 MNHEY and CDR2 SVGAGI. The CDR3 consists of 14 residues. Trimming took 0 bases from V and 3 from J, leaving 8 bases between them. The CDR3 bases are TGTGCCAGCAGTTACTCGTGGAGCCACACTGAAGCTTTCTTT. Translating gives CASSYSWSHTEAFF.

There are many counts of this clonotype. The CDR3 region has the DNA TGTGCCAGCAGTGTGAATGCAGGGACGGGGGATAACACTGAAGCTTTCTTT. Translating it yields CASSVNAGTGDNTEAFF. This sequence joins TRBV2 and TRBJ1-1, with D perhaps matching TRBD1 (5 bases). The CDR3 extends over 17 amino acids. Trimming removed 4 bases from V and 2 bases from J, with 20 bases in between. The germline gives CDR1 SNHLY, CDR2 FYNNEI.

About this clonotype: Given a much more abundant clone one base away, this may be a read error. This chain connects TRBV2 to TRBJ2-6, with TRBD2 matching 7 bases. The junction had 8 bases not matched to a gene; V was cut back by 3 bases and J by 0 bases. This CDR3 comprises 18 residues. Germline-derived CDR1 and CDR2 are SNHLY and FYNNEI. The CDR3 here is CASSEGLSEDSGANVLTF. In nucleotides, the CDR3 is TGTGCCAGCAGTGAGGGACTATCGGAAGACTCTGGGGCCAACGTCCTGACTTTC.

The V and J genes are TRBV11-1 and TRBJ1-1, with D unclear. The CDR3 has 14 amino acids. CDR1 SGHAT and CDR2 FQDESV come from the germline V gene (reference sequence). V was clipped by 2 bases and J by 3 bases, with 10 bases between them. CDR3: CASSLWTGDTEAFF. CDR3 nucleotide sequence: TGTGCCAGCAGCTTATGGACCGGGGACACTGAAGCTTTCTTT.

This clonotype was picked up many times. The chain couples TRBV27 to TRBJ2-7, with TRBD1 matching 9 bases. CDR3 length: 15 residues. Germline lookup yields CDR1 MNHEY and CDR2 SMNVEV (reference sequence). J gave up 6 bases and V 10 bases, and 16 bases lay outside the gene matches. The chain's CDR3 is CATSPEGTGTSEQYF. CDR3 bases: TGTGCCACTTCTCCCGAGGGGACAGGGACGTCCGAGCAGTACTTC.

This clonotype has only a few counts. One base away lies a much larger clone, so this may be a sequencing read error. The V gene is TRBV6-5, the J gene TRBJ2-7; 7 bases line up with TRBD2. This CDR3 is 13 amino acids long. The germline CDR1 and CDR2 sequences are MNHEY and SVGAGI. J gave up 7 bases and V 2 bases, and 5 bases lay outside the gene matches. The CDR3 is CASSYGREGEQYF. The CDR3 nucleotides are TGTGCCAGCAGTTACGGCAGGGAGGGAGAGCAGTACTTC.

V gene TRBV4-2 combines with J gene TRBJ1-1, with 7 bases fitting TRBD1. This CDR3 region has 15 residues. Germline-derived CDR1 and CDR2 are LGHNA and YNFKEQ. V lost 1 base to trimming and J lost 1 base; unmatched junction nucleotides: 3. CDR3 in amino acids: CASSQARTGNTEAFF. As DNA, the CDR3 is TGTGCCAGCAGCCAAGCGCGGACAGGGAACACTGAAGCTTTCTTT.

This clonotype was picked up a small number of times. The V call is TRBV3-1, the J call TRBJ2-7, with TRBD1 as a possible D gene (6 bases). CDR3 size: 15 residues. CDR1 and CDR2 from the germline V gene are LGHDT and YNNKEL (reference sequence). V lost 1 base and J 0 bases, leaving 10 bases between the germline ends. CDR3 sequence: CASSQAAGASYEQYF. The CDR3 bases are TGTGCCAGCAGCCAAGCCGCAGGGGCCTCCTACGAGCAGTACTTC.

This clonotype was recorded at least ten times. The V gene is TRBV15, the J gene TRBJ1-1; the D is unclear. Deletions cut 5 bases from V and 6 bases from J, with 13 bases between. Per germline, CDR1 LNHNV and CDR2 YYDKDF (reference sequence). CDR3 size: 13 residues. The CDR3 DNA reads TGTGCCACCAGCGGGGAGTCGAGGGCTGAAGCTTTCTTT. As protein: CATSGESRAEAFF.

The gene calls are TRBV6-9 and TRBJ2-2, with D tentatively TRBD1 or TRBD2 (5 bases each). CDR1 is MNHGY and CDR2 is SVAAGI in the germline V gene. This CDR3 spans 15 amino acids. The V and J ends lost 7 bases and 5 bases respectively, with 17 bases between them. The CDR3 DNA follows: TGTGCCAGCACCGGGGCGGCCCACCTAACCGGGGAGCTGTTTTTT. Its protein product is CASTGAAHLTGELFF.

The chain links TRBV6-1 to TRBJ2-7; D may be TRBD1 or TRBD2 (5 bases each). Per germline, CDR1 MNHNS and CDR2 SASEGT. Trimming pared 6 bases from V and 6 bases from J, leaving 12 bases between. The CDR3 is 12 residues long. CDR3 in amino acids: CASRDGASEQYF. The CDR3 DNA reads as TGTGCCAGCAGGGACGGGGCCTCCGAGCAGTACTTC.

This clonotype occurred many times. The V gene is TRBV9, the J gene TRBJ1-1; D perhaps matches TRBD1 (5 bases). CDR1 is SGDLS and CDR2 is YYNGEE in the germline V gene. V was clipped by 3 bases and J by 2 bases, with 11 bases between them. The CDR3 loop spans 14 amino acids. CDR3 DNA sequence: TGTGCCAGCAGCGCGGGGGACTTTAACACTGAAGCTTTCTTT. This sequence encodes CASSAGDFNTEAFF.

This clonotype was detected a few times. The chain employs TRBV12-3 or TRBV12-4 and TRBJ1-1; D is unclear. The CDR3 has 15 amino acids. V lost 2 bases, J lost 0 bases, and 10 bases lay in between. Written as DNA, the CDR3 is TGTGCCAGCAGTTTAACATCGCGTATGAACACTGAAGCTTTCTTT. Its translation: CASSLTSRMNTEAFF.

In this sample, this clonotype turned up many times. The rearrangement links TRBV12-3 or TRBV12-4 to TRBJ2-7; D unresolved. Deletions cut 7 bases from V and 0 bases from J, with 13 bases between. There are 14 residues in the CDR3. The CDR3 protein is CASTRGMGSYEQYF. The CDR3 DNA follows: TGTGCCAGCACTCGCGGAATGGGCTCCTACGAGCAGTACTTC.

The rearrangement uses TRBV7-6 and TRBJ1-2; possibly TRBD1 for D (6 bases). Germline V gene sequence: CDR1 SGHVS, CDR2 FNYEAQ. The ends were cut back, 4 bases at V and 8 bases at J, with 20 bases in the middle. The CDR3 spans 15 residues. DNA of the CDR3: TGTGCCAGCAGCTCTCTTACGACAGGAGGTTTGGGCTACACCTTC. Translation: CASSSLTTGGLGYTF. The variable domain in full, with the rest retrieved from reference TRBV7-6 and TRBJ1-2, is GAGVSQSPRYKVTKRGQDVALRCDPISGHVSLYWYRQALGQGPEFLTYFNYEAQQDKSGLPNDRFSAERPEGSISTLTIQRTEQRDSAMYRCASSSLTTGGLGYTFGSGTRLTVV.

Ten or more counts support this clonotype. V gene TRBV28 combines with J gene TRBJ2-7; weak D call: TRBD2 (6 bases). The CDR3 extends over 15 amino acids. The V end was cut by 2 bases, the J end by 6 bases, with 17 bases between. Germline V gene sequence: CDR1 MDHEN, CDR2 SYDVKM. The CDR3 loop reads CASSLAASALSEQYF. The CDR3 bases are TGTGCCAGCAGTTTAGCGGCTAGCGCCCTCAGCGAGCAGTACTTC.